This is a list of T cell receptor beta chains from one sample in a study of CXCR3-negative and CXCR3-positive naive CD8 T cells. TCRdb reprocessed the 5' RACE reads, with one entry per CDR3 protein and no DNA. The sample table sets out tens of thousands of distinct CDR3 sequences. The sample consisted of naive CXCR3- CD8+ T cells from blood. The origin of the receptors is a human donor in good health. Some clones in this sample may be carry-over from other donors' samples. CDR3s include the opening cysteine and the closing phenylalanine or tryptophan. The size entry is marked missing in some rows and otherwise reads once, few, many or a size class.

V: TRBV27; J: TRBJ1-5; size: -; CDR3: CASSLSDVQPQHF
V: TRBV14; J: TRBJ2-7; size: -; CDR3: CASSPQSRGTYEQYF
V: TRBV28; J: TRBJ1-5; size: -; CDR3: CASTRSDRADQPQHF
V: TRBV28; J: TRBJ2-4; size: -; CDR3: CASSPIYSGGAGIQYF
V: TRBV28; J: TRBJ1-1; size: -; CDR3: CASSLPAAWRDTEAFF
V: TRBV4-2; J: TRBJ2-2; size: -; CDR3: CASSQGMNTGELFF
V: TRBV3-1; J: TRBJ2-3; size: -; CDR3: CASSQVGNTDTQYF
V: TRBV20-1; J: TRBJ2-5; size: -; CDR3: CSARGHEGWETQYF
V: TRBV7-8; J: TRBJ1-1; size: -; CDR3: CASSRGQGMNTEAFF
V: TRBV20-1; J: TRBJ1-1; size: -; CDR3: CSARPSDRVTEAFF
V: TRBV12-3/TRBV12-4; J: TRBJ2-3; size: -; CDR3: CASSAPGTLYTDTQYF
V: TRBV4-3; J: TRBJ2-1; size: -; CDR3: CASSPALYSLGEQFF
V: TRBV12-3/TRBV12-4; J: TRBJ2-1; size: -; CDR3: CASSYRTDYNEQFF
V: TRBV6-5; J: TRBJ1-1; size: -; CDR3: CASSYPGDTEAFF
V: TRBV6-5; J: TRBJ1-4; size: -; CDR3: CASSNRDTNEKLFF
V: TRBV7-9; J: TRBJ2-1; size: -; CDR3: CASDPGLALYNEQFF
V: TRBV12-3/TRBV12-4; J: TRBJ2-1; size: -; CDR3: CASSGTTYNEQFF
V: TRBV20-1; J: TRBJ2-1; size: -; CDR3: CSASGQGAYNEQFF
V: TRBV9; J: TRBJ2-5; size: -; CDR3: CASNPVGGYQETQYF
V: TRBV4-1; J: TRBJ2-2; size: -; CDR3: CASSQDVRVSGELFF
V: TRBV13; J: TRBJ1-1; size: -; CDR3: CASSPLDRNTEAFF
V: TRBV28; J: TRBJ2-1; size: medium-sized; CDR3: CASSLPAGEQFF
V: TRBV12-3/TRBV12-4; J: TRBJ2-5; size: -; CDR3: CASSLRRGIWETQYF
V: TRBV9; J: TRBJ2-1; size: -; CDR3: CASSVGTYNEQFF
V: TRBV25-1; J: TRBJ2-7; size: -; CDR3: CASSGLRDRLREQYF
V: TRBV6-2/TRBV6-3; J: TRBJ2-5; size: -; CDR3: CASSYSTSGGETQYF
V: TRBV14; J: TRBJ2-7; size: -; CDR3: CASSQTSYEGIMNEQYF
V: TRBV20-1; J: TRBJ2-5; size: -; CDR3: CSALGLGDQETQYF
V: TRBV14; J: TRBJ2-7; size: -; CDR3: CASSQVQGARYEQYF
V: TRBV5-1; J: TRBJ2-7; size: -; CDR3: CASSWTTGEAYEQYF
V: TRBV7-2; J: TRBJ2-7; size: -; CDR3: CASSLAPLWEQYF
V: TRBV19; J: TRBJ1-2; size: -; CDR3: CATFPLGGDGYTF
V: TRBV20-1; J: TRBJ1-1; size: -; CDR3: CSARGQGDTEAFF
V: TRBV7-4; J: TRBJ2-1; size: -; CDR3: CASSSTGGAYNEQFF
V: TRBV3-1; J: TRBJ2-7; size: -; CDR3: CASSQEGGRFHEQYF
V: TRBV15; J: TRBJ2-5; size: -; CDR3: CATSRTGEETQYF
V: TRBV29-1; J: TRBJ2-7; size: -; CDR3: CSALPESSYEQYF
V: TRBV12-3/TRBV12-4; J: TRBJ2-3; size: -; CDR3: CASRTRLAGGPADTQYF
V: TRBV28; J: TRBJ2-3; size: -; CDR3: CASRGSQGVTDTQYF
V: TRBV30; J: TRBJ2-5; size: -; CDR3: CAWIPWLDTETQYF
V: TRBV6-2/TRBV6-3; J: TRBJ2-1; size: -; CDR3: CASSYSGGVYNEQFF
V: TRBV2; J: TRBJ2-2; size: -; CDR3: CAGQGNTGELFF